This T cell receptor beta chain was recorded in a study of blood T cell repertoires in COVID-19. Across the study: Spain, Italy and the United States supplied samples that represented acute and convalescent COVID-19. Nucleic acid was either cDNA or gDNA, and it came from T cells, B-cell-depleted T cells, or PBMCs.

V shed 0 bases, J shed 8 bases, and the junction held 9 bases outside the gene matches. This CDR3 comprises 15 residues. CDR1 SGHNT and CDR2 YYREEE come from the germline V gene (reference sequence). Original data processing: Amplification with reference gene primers provided the estimates of nucleated cell counts. Clones were read by immunoSEQ multiplex PCR, and TCRdb kept only the in-frame ones, dropping some. Clone size and V and J calls were adopted from that table, with D and trimming inferred from the DNA. The table shows approximately 97,000 clones, with about 85% occurring only once. Input material: peripheral blood. This TCR came from a man aged 50 or older with active COVID-19. The chain has TRBV5-4 and TRBJ2-3; 7 bases map to TRBD2. The CDR3 sequence: CASSLEALGEGTQYF. The CDR3 DNA follows: TGTGCCAGCAGCTTGGAGGCCCTGGGGGAGGGTACGCAGTATTTT.